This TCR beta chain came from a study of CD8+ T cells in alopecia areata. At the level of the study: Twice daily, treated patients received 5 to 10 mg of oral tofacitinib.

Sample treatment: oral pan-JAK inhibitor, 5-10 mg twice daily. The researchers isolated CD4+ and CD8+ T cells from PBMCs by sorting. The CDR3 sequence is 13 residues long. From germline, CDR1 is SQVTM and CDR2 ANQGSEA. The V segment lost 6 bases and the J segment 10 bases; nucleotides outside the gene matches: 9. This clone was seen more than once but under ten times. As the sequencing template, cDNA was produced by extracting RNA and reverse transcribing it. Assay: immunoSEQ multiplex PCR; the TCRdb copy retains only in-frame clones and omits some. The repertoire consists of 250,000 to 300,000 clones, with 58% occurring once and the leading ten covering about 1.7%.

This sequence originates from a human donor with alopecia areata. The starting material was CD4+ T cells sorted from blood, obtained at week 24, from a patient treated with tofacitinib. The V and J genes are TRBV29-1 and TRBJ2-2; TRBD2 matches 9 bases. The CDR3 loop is CSVDGRGGMELFF. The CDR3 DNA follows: TGCAGCGTCGACGGGCGGGGGGGCATGGAGCTGTTTTTT.